A selection of T cell receptor beta chains follows, all from one sample in a study of T cell repertoires in cytomegalovirus infection. TCRdb fed the reads into MiXCR, producing one record per CDR3 protein. The sample holds under 800,000 distinct CDR3 sequences, 20% to 25% seen once. The sample comprised CD8+ T cells from PBMCs. The source of these receptors is a human donor in good health (CMV status not recorded). Some clones in this sample may be carry-over from other donors' samples. Each CDR3 is given with its conserved first and last residue. Each record gives: clone size, V gene, J gene, D gene, CDR3 DNA, CDR3 protein. A D gene is named only where the DNA matches it firmly. Not all rows give a size; the values are once, few, many and, for expanded clones, a class.

NA	TRBV12-3/TRBV12-4	TRBJ1-5	TRBD1	TGTGCCAGCAGCCCGACAGGGGAGGGCAATCAGCCCCAGCATTTT	CASSPTGEGNQPQHF
NA	TRBV19	TRBJ2-1	NA	TGTGCCAGTAGAAGACGGCGACAGGACTTTAACAATGAGCAGTTCTTC	CASRRRRQDFNNEQFF
NA	TRBV12-3/TRBV12-4	TRBJ2-3	NA	TGTGCCAGCAGCTCCTGGGACTTACCCATAGATACGCAGTATTTT	CASSSWDLPIDTQYF
many	TRBV12-3/TRBV12-4	TRBJ1-1	TRBD1	TGTGCCAGCAGTTTACGACAGGGGGGGATGAACACTGAAGCTTTCTTT	CASSLRQGGMNTEAFF
NA	TRBV29-1	TRBJ2-3	NA	TGCAGCGTTGGCCCCGGGACAGATACGCAGTATTTT	CSVGPGTDTQYF
few	TRBV7-9	TRBJ1-3	NA	TGTGCCAGCAGGCCCGAAGGGGTCGGAAACACCATATATTTT	CASRPEGVGNTIYF
NA	TRBV20-1	TRBJ1-5	NA	TGCAGTGCGGGGCTCGGGGACGTGGCCCAGCCCCAGCATTTT	CSAGLGDVAQPQHF
few	TRBV7-9	TRBJ1-6	NA	TGTGCCAGCAGCCCCTACTGGGGGGGTTCCCATTCACCCCTCCACTTT	CASSPYWGGSHSPLHF
NA	TRBV6-2/TRBV6-3	TRBJ2-5	TRBD2	TGTGCCAGCAGTTTTGCGGGGGGGGCATCGGAGACCCAGTACTTC	CASSFAGGASETQYF
NA	TRBV7-6	TRBJ2-1	TRBD2	TGTGCCAGCAGCTTAGAAGCGGGGGGCCCCAGCTCCTACAATGAGCAGTTCTTC	CASSLEAGGPSSYNEQFF
NA	TRBV14	TRBJ1-6	NA	TGTGCCAGCAGCCAAGATATATCAGGGTATTCACCCCTCCACTTT	CASSQDISGYSPLHF
few	TRBV12-5	TRBJ2-5	TRBD2	TGTGCTAGTGGTTTTTTACTAGCGGGGGGCCAAGAGACCCAGTACTTC	CASGFLLAGGQETQYF
many	TRBV28	TRBJ2-6	NA	TGTGCCAGCAGCGGGGGGACAGTCCTTCTCTCTGGGGCCAACGTCCTGACTTTC	CASSGGTVLLSGANVLTF
many	TRBV7-8	TRBJ2-1	NA	TGTGCCAGCCTAGGGTCCTACAATGAGCAGTTCTTC	CASLGSYNEQFF
few	TRBV19	TRBJ2-5	NA	TGTGCCAGTAGCCGGGCAGTACGCCAAGAGACCCAGTACTTC	CASSRAVRQETQYF
few	TRBV29-1	TRBJ1-3	NA	TGCAGCGCTGGGCCGAGCTCTGGAAACACCATATATTTT	CSAGPSSGNTIYF
many	TRBV7-6	TRBJ2-1	TRBD2	TGTGCCAGCAGCTCCCGAGCGGGGGTGGTTAACAATGAGCAGTTCTTC	CASSSRAGVVNNEQFF
few	TRBV7-6	TRBJ1-1	NA	TGTGCCAGCAGCTTTAAATTTGGAGATGAAGCTTTCTTT	CASSFKFGDEAFF
few	TRBV10-3	TRBJ2-3	TRBD1	TGTGCCATCAGTGAGTTTACGACAGGGGCCCTCACAGATACGCAGTATTTT	CAISEFTTGALTDTQYF
NA	TRBV2	TRBJ1-5	NA	TGTGCCAGCACCGCCGGGACCTCCGGGCCCCAGCATTTT	CASTAGTSGPQHF
few	TRBV20-1	TRBJ1-1	NA	TGCAGTGCGCGGGACGGATACACTGAAGCTTTCTTT	CSARDGYTEAFF
few	TRBV12-3/TRBV12-4	TRBJ1-5	NA	TGTGCCAGCAGTCCAAGCGGTCAGCCCCAGCATTTT	CASSPSGQPQHF
NA	TRBV6-6	TRBJ1-5	NA	TGTGCCAGCAAATTTACGTCGGACAGCAATCAGCCCCAGCATTTT	CASKFTSDSNQPQHF
many	TRBV7-6	TRBJ2-1	TRBD2	TGTGCCAGCAGCGCCCGTTCTAGCGGGGGGGCAGATGAGCAGTTCTTC	CASSARSSGGADEQFF
many	TRBV7-6	TRBJ2-1	TRBD2	TGTGCCAGCAGCTTAGGTGGGAGGGGTTCCTACAATGAGCAGTTCTTC	CASSLGGRGSYNEQFF
few	TRBV18	TRBJ1-4	NA	TGTGCCAGTACGGCAAGGAAGCCCGCAACTAATGAAAAACTGTTTTTT	CASTARKPATNEKLFF
few	TRBV4-1	TRBJ1-2	NA	TGCGCCAGCAGCCAAGGGAACAGCTACACCTTC	CASSQGNSYTF
few	TRBV2	TRBJ2-3	TRBD1	TGTGCCAGCAGTGAAGCGGACAGGGGAGAGCATGGTACGCAGTATTTT	CASSEADRGEHGTQYF
once	TRBV25-1	TRBJ2-3	NA	TGTGCCAGCAATCAAGACTTGGGAACAGATACGCAGTATTTT	CASNQDLGTDTQYF
many	TRBV7-2	TRBJ1-1	NA	TGTGCCAGCAGCTTAGTTTATTGGGGCACGAACACTGAAGCTTTCTTT	CASSLVYWGTNTEAFF
many	TRBV7-8	TRBJ1-2	TRBD1	TGTGCCAGCAGCTTGGGACAGCTCTACACCTTC	CASSLGQLYTF
NA	TRBV7-6	TRBJ2-7	NA	TGTGCCAGCAGCTCAGCGCTCCCTGGGGGGCAGGGGAACTACGAGCAGTACTTC	CASSSALPGGQGNYEQYF
many	TRBV7-2	TRBJ2-3	TRBD2	TGTGCCAGCAGCTCGGCGGGGGGCCCAGTTGGGACGCAGTATTTT	CASSSAGGPVGTQYF
few	TRBV11-3	TRBJ2-5	NA	TGTGCCAGCAGCTTAGGCTCTCTGGGATCCGAGACCCAGTACTTC	CASSLGSLGSETQYF
many	TRBV6-1	TRBJ1-3	NA	TGTGCCAGCAGGGAGGACTACTCTGGAAACACCATATATTTT	CASREDYSGNTIYF
NA	TRBV14	TRBJ1-2	NA	TGTGCCAGCAGCCACGGCAGATTTTATGGCTACACCTTC	CASSHGRFYGYTF
many	TRBV7-8	TRBJ2-2	NA	TGTGCCAGCCTCGTTGGAGACAGGCTTACGAACACCGGGGAGCTGTTTTTT	CASLVGDRLTNTGELFF
NA	TRBV7-9	TRBJ2-1	NA	TGTGCCAGCAGCATCTCGACAGACAATGAGCAGTTCTTC	CASSISTDNEQFF
NA	TRBV20-1	TRBJ2-1	TRBD2	TGCAGTGCTAGACCCTTAGCGGGGGCAGTCAATGAGCAGTTCTTC	CSARPLAGAVNEQFF
NA	TRBV20-1	TRBJ2-3	NA	TGCAGTGCCACCGACTATTACACAGATACGCAGTATTTT	CSATDYYTDTQYF
few	TRBV5-5	TRBJ2-1	NA	TGTGCCAGCAGCTTGGATTGGGGGGGCTATGGCAATGAGCAGTTCTTC	CASSLDWGGYGNEQFF
NA	TRBV7-9	TRBJ2-1	NA	TGTGCCAGCAGCTTATCAGGGAATTTCTACAATGAGCAGTTCTTC	CASSLSGNFYNEQFF
many	TRBV6-2/TRBV6-3	TRBJ2-1	NA	TGTGCCAGCACCTATGGAGGAAATGAGCAGTTCTTC	CASTYGGNEQFF
NA	TRBV5-6	TRBJ2-2	TRBD2	TGTGCCAGCAGCTTGCTCCCGGAGACTAGCGGGGGGGCCCCGGACGGGGAGCTGTTTTTT	CASSLLPETSGGAPDGELFF
few	TRBV6-2/TRBV6-3	TRBJ2-1	NA	TGTGCCAGCAGTTCCCCAGGGTCAAGATACAATGAGCAGTTCTTC	CASSSPGSRYNEQFF
few	TRBV7-9	TRBJ1-1	NA	TGTGCCAGCAGCTCATTCCCCAGGCTCCATGAGGGGACTGAAGCTTTCTTT	CASSSFPRLHEGTEAFF
many	TRBV7-2	TRBJ2-3	NA	TGTGCCAGCAGCTTATCAGGGTCGAGCACAGATACGCAGTATTTT	CASSLSGSSTDTQYF
NA	TRBV20-1	TRBJ2-7	NA	TGCAGTACTAGAGATCTGTGGAACAGCCCCTACGAGCAGTACTTC	CSTRDLWNSPYEQYF
once	TRBV2	TRBJ2-1	TRBD2	TGTGCCAGCAGTGAAGGGTGGCGGGGGGAGTCCTACAATGAGCAGTTCTTC	CASSEGWRGESYNEQFF
few	TRBV6-2/TRBV6-3	TRBJ1-5	TRBD1	TGTGCCAGCTGGGACAGGGGATATCAGCCCCAGCATTTT	CASWDRGYQPQHF
few	TRBV5-1	TRBJ2-3	TRBD1	TGCGCCAGCATGGAGACAGGGATCCCAGATACGCAGTATTTT	CASMETGIPDTQYF
many	TRBV7-9	TRBJ2-2	NA	TGTGCCAGCAGCTCCCGACCAGGAAATACCGGGGAGCTGTTTTTT	CASSSRPGNTGELFF
NA	TRBV29-1	TRBJ1-2	NA	TGCAGCGCCGGGACCGGGGCGGGGTTTGGCTACACCTTC	CSAGTGAGFGYTF
NA	TRBV5-1	TRBJ2-5	TRBD2	TGCGCCAGCCGCTTTGCGGGGGGTGAGACCCAGTACTTC	CASRFAGGETQYF
NA	TRBV28	TRBJ1-2	NA	TGTGCCAGCAGTTTACCAGGGGTTAGAGGCTATGGCTACACCTTC	CASSLPGVRGYGYTF
many	TRBV7-2	TRBJ2-3	TRBD1	TGTGCCAGCAGCCCGAGGACGGCAGGGGGATTAGATACGCAGTATTTT	CASSPRTAGGLDTQYF
many	TRBV20-1	TRBJ2-1	NA	TGCAGTGCTGCCCCCGGCGGAGAAAGCTACAATGAGCAGTTCTTC	CSAAPGGESYNEQFF
many	TRBV6-2/TRBV6-3	TRBJ2-1	NA	TGTGCCAGCAGTTACGCCAATGAGCAGTTCTTC	CASSYANEQFF
NA	TRBV19	TRBJ1-1	NA	TGTGCCAGTAGTATCCTGGGTTTCTCCTTGAACACTGAAGCTTTCTTT	CASSILGFSLNTEAFF
NA	TRBV4-1	TRBJ2-2	NA	TGCGCCAGCAGCCAAGCGGGGGACGGATTAAGGGAGCTGTTTTTT	CASSQAGDGLRELFF